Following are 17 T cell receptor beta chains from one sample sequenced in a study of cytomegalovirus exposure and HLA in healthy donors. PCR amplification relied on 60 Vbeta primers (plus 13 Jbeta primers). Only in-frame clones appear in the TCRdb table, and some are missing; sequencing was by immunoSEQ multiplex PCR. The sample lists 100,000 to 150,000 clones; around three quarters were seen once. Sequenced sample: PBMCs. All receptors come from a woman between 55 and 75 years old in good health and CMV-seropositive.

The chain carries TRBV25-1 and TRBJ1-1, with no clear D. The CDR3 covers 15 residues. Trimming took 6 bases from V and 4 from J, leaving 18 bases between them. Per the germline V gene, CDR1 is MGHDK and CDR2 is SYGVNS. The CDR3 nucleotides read TGTGCCAGCAGAAAGTCAGAGGGTTGGGCCACTGAAGCTTTCTTT. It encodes CASRKSEGWATEAFF.

For the CDR3, the DNA is TGTGCCAGCAGTCAATACGGGACAGGGCGGGGCTATGGCTACACCTTC. Protein product: CASSQYGTGRGYGYTF. V usage is TRBV28 and J usage is TRBJ1-2, with 9 nucleotides matching TRBD1. Germline loops: CDR1 MDHEN, CDR2 SYDVKM. Trimming cost V 5 bases and J 4 bases; bases outside gene matches: 11. The CDR3 sequence is 16 residues long.

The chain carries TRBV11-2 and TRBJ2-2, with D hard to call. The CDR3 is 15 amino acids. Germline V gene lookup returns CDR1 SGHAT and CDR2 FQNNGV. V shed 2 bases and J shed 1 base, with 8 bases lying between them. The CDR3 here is CASSLRQMNTGELFF. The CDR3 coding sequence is TGTGCCAGCAGCTTAAGACAAATGAACACCGGGGAGCTGTTTTTT.

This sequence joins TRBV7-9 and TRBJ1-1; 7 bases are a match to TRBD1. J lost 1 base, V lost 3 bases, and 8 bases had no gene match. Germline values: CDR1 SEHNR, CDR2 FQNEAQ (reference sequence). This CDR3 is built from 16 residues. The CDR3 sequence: CASSFLRQGGNTEAFF. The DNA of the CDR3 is TGTGCCAGCAGCTTTCTCCGACAGGGAGGGAACACTGAAGCTTTCTTT.

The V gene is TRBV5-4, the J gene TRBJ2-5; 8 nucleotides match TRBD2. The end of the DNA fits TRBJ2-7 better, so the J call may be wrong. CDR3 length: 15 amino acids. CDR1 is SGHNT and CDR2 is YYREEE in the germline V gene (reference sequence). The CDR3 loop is CASSLGLAVSYEQYF. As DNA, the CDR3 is TGTGCCAGCAGCTTAGGACTAGCAGTCTCCTACGAGCAGTACTTC.

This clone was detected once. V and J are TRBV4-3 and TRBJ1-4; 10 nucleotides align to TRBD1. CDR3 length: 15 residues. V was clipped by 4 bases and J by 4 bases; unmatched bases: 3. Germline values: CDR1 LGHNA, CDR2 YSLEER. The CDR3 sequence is CASSPGDRGNEKLFF. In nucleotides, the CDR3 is TGCGCCAGCAGCCCCGGGGACAGGGGTAATGAAAAACTGTTTTTT.

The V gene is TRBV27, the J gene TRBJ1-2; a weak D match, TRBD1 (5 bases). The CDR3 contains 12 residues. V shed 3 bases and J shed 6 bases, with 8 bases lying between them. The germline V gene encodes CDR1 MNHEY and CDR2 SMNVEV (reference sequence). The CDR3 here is CASSFRGDGYTF. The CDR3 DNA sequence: TGTGCCAGCAGTTTTCGGGGGGATGGCTACACCTTC.

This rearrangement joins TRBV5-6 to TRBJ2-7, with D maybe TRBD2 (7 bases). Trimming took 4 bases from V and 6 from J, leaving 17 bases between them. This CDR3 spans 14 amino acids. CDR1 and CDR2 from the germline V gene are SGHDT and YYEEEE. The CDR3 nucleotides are TGTGCCAGCAGCGCTCGGGGAGGGGGAGGCGAGCAGTACTTC. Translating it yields CASSARGGGGEQYF.

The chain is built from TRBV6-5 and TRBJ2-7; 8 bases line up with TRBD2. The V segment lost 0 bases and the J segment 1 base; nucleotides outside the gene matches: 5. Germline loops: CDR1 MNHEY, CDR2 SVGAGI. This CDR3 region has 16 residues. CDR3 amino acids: CASSYSAAGGSYEQYF. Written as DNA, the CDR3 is TGTGCCAGCAGTTACTCCGCGGCGGGGGGTTCCTACGAGCAGTACTTC.

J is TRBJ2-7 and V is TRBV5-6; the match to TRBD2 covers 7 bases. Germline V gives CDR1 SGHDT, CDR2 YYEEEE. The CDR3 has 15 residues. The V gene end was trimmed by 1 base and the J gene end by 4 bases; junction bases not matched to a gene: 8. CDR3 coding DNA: TGTGCCAGCAGCTTGTTTCTAGCGGTCGGGTACGAGCAGTACTTC. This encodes CASSLFLAVGYEQYF.

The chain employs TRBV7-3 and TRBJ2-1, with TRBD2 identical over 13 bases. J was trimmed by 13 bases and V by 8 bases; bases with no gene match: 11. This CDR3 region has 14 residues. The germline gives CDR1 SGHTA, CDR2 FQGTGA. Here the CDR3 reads CASGTSGNNELQFF. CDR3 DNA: TGTGCCAGCGGGACTAGCGGGAACAATGAGCTTCAGTTCTTC.

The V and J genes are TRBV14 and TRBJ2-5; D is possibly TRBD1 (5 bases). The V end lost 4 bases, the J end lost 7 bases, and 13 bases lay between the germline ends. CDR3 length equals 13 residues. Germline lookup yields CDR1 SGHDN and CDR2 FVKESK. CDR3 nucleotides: TGTGCCAGCAGCCTACAGGACCCATGGACCCAGTACTTC. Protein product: CASSLQDPWTQYF.

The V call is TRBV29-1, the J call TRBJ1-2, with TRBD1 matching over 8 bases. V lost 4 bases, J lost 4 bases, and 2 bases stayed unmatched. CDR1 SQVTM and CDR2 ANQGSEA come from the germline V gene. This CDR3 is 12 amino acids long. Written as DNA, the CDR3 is TGCAGCGTTGGAGACAGGGGCTATGGCTACACCTTC. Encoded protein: CSVGDRGYGYTF.

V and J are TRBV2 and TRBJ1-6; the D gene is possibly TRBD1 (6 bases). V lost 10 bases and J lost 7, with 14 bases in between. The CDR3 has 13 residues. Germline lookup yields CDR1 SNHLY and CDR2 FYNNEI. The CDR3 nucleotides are TGTGCCACACGGGGCAGGGGCAATTCACCCCTCCACTTT. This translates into CATRGRGNSPLHF.

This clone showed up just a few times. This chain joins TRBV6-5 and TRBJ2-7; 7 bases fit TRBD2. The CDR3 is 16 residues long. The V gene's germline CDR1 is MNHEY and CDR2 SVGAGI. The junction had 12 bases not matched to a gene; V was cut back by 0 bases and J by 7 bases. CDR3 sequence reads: CASSYSISLAASEQYF. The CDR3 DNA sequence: TGTGCCAGCAGTTACTCGATTTCGCTAGCGGCGTCAGAGCAGTACTTC.

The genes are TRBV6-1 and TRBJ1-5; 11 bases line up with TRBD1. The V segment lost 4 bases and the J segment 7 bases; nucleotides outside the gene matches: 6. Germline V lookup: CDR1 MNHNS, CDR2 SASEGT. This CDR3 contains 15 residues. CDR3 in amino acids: CASSAGTGGRQPQHF. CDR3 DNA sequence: TGTGCCAGCAGTGCCGGGACAGGGGGACGGCAGCCCCAGCATTTT.

CDR3 bases: TGTGCCAGCAGCGACGCGGGGGGTAGCGGGTTCACGACCTACGAGCAGTACTTC. This translates into CASSDAGGSGFTTYEQYF. The V call is TRBV5-8, the J call TRBJ2-7, with 8 bases lining up with TRBD2. The ends lost 4 bases at V and 2 bases at J; junction bases unmatched: 17. CDR1 SGHTS and CDR2 YDEGEE come from the germline V gene. The CDR3 covers 18 residues.